The 14 T cell receptor beta chains reported below all come from one sample, sequenced in a study of T cell repertoires in cytomegalovirus infection. TCRdb processed the reads anew with MiXCR; each CDR3 protein has one entry. The data show 650,000 to 900,000 distinct CDR3 sequences, about 29% seen once. These TCRs are of unknown antigen specificity. Material: cultured CD8+ T cells from PBMCs, obtained from culture after CMV antigen stimulation. The receptors originated from a human donor in good health (CMV status not recorded). Some clones in this sample may be carry-over from other donors' samples.

This clonotype was observed a single time. A junction boundary mismatches the germline segment, possibly from a read error. The rearrangement joins TRBV11-3 to TRBJ2-1; 8 positions agree with TRBD2. The CDR3 totals 16 residues. Germline loops: CDR1 SGHNT, CDR2 YENEEA. The CDR3 bases are TGTGCCAGCAGCTTAGACGGGACTAGTCCCGACAATAAGCAGTTCTTC. Its protein product is CASSLDGTSPDNKQFF.

This clonotype was counted many times. The rearrangement joins TRBV7-2 to TRBJ2-6; 9 nucleotides align to TRBD2. The CDR3 is made up of 18 amino acids. The germline CDR1 and CDR2 sequences are SGHTA and FQGNSA. The junction had 6 bases not matched to a gene; V was cut back by 1 base and J by 2 bases. The CDR3, as DNA: TGTGCCAGCAGCTTAGTGTGGCGGGGGGGTACTGGGGCCAACGTCCTGACTTTC. It encodes CASSLVWRGGTGANVLTF.

The chain carries TRBV4-1 and TRBJ2-2; TRBD2 matches 7 bases. With V trimmed by 0 bases and J by 4 bases, 17 bases remained unmatched. The V gene's germline CDR1 is MGHRA and CDR2 YSYEKL. The CDR3 consists of 20 residues. In DNA, the CDR3 is TGCGCCAGCAGCCAAGAGGCGATAGGACTAGAGTATTTGGGCACCGGGGAGCTGTTTTTT. As protein: CASSQEAIGLEYLGTGELFF.

The table lists this clonotype with a few counts. The gene calls are TRBV9 and TRBJ1-2, with D perhaps matching TRBD1 (5 bases). The germline V and J ends were trimmed by 4 bases and 4 bases, with 20 bases remaining between them. This CDR3 comprises 16 residues. CDR1 SGDLS and CDR2 YYNGEE come from the germline V gene. CDR3 in amino acids: CASSSFGTATPYGYTF. CDR3 bases: TGTGCCAGCAGCTCCTTTGGGACTGCCACCCCCTATGGCTACACCTTC.

The rearrangement joins TRBV6-5 to TRBJ1-3; D might be TRBD1 (5 bases). V dropped 2 bases and J dropped 0 bases, with 5 bases sitting between them. The CDR3 is made up of 14 amino acids. Germline values: CDR1 MNHEY, CDR2 SVGAGI. CDR3 amino acids: CASSYDSSGNTIYF. As DNA, the CDR3 is TGTGCCAGCAGTTACGACAGCTCTGGAAACACCATATATTTT.

This chain links TRBV19 with TRBJ2-1; 9 nucleotides match TRBD2. The CDR3 is 16 amino acids. V gave up 5 bases and J gave up 7 bases; unmatched junction bases: 12. CDR1 is LNHDA and CDR2 is SQIVND in the germline V gene (reference sequence). This CDR3 is CASSPQGRGGQNEQFF. CDR3 DNA: TGTGCCAGTAGTCCCCAGGGGCGGGGGGGCCAAAATGAGCAGTTCTTC.

The rearrangement links TRBV27 to TRBJ2-5; TRBD1 matches 9 bases. The CDR3 runs 15 residues. Germline lookup yields CDR1 MNHEY and CDR2 SMNVEV (reference sequence). After removal of 5 bases from V and 4 bases from J, the junction contained 8 bases not matched to a gene. The CDR3 DNA follows: TGTGCCAGCAGTCCCGGGACAGGGACCAGAGAGACCCAGTACTTC. As protein: CASSPGTGTRETQYF.

This clonotype showed up just a few times. The chain couples TRBV12-3 or TRBV12-4 to TRBJ1-6, with D possibly being TRBD1 (6 bases). The CDR3 contains 12 residues. V was cut by 7 bases and J by 9 bases, with 10 bases left in between. CDR3 amino acids: CASTQGLSPLHF. The CDR3 nucleotides are TGTGCCAGCACACAGGGACTTTCACCCCTCCACTTT.

V usage is TRBV10-3 and J usage is TRBJ2-7; a weak D match, TRBD1 (6 bases). Germline V gene data show CDR1 as ENHRY and CDR2 as SYGVKD. Trimming took 4 bases from V and 7 from J, leaving 14 bases between them. This CDR3 comprises 13 residues. The CDR3 bases are TGTGCCATCAGTGCCGAGGGGGATCGGGAGCAGTACTTC. Translated, it gives CAISAEGDREQYF.

This clonotype was seen just once. J is TRBJ1-5 and V is TRBV4-2; TRBD1 matches at 8 bases. The ends lost 3 bases at V and 5 bases at J; junction bases unmatched: 9. The germline gives CDR1 LGHNA, CDR2 YNFKEQ. This CDR3 region has 16 residues. The CDR3: CASSQTTGAADQPQHF. The CDR3 DNA is TGTGCCAGCAGCCAGACGACAGGGGCCGCCGATCAGCCCCAGCATTTT.

The chain uses TRBV4-1 and TRBJ2-2; TRBD1 is a possible D gene (5 bases). CDR3 length: 13 residues. Per the germline V gene, CDR1 is MGHRA and CDR2 is YSYEKL. Trimming took off 2 bases at V and 7 bases at J, with 8 bases between the two ends. DNA for the CDR3: TGCGCCAGCAGCCAACAGGGTGTCGGGGAGCTGTTTTTT. This sequence encodes CASSQQGVGELFF.

The CDR3 sequence is CASSPAGTGLQPQHF. The CDR3 DNA reads as TGTGCCAGCAGCCCAGCCGGGACAGGATTGCAGCCCCAGCATTTT. The V and J genes are TRBV3-1 and TRBJ1-5, with 8 bases fitting TRBD1. Trimming cost V 4 bases and J 7 bases; bases outside gene matches: 9. Germline CDR1 and CDR2: LGHDT and YNNKEL (reference sequence). The CDR3 contains 15 residues.

The J gene is TRBJ2-4, the V gene TRBV28; TRBD1 aligns across 9 bases. Germline V gene lookup returns CDR1 MDHEN and CDR2 SYDVKM. The CDR3 sequence is 14 residues long. J was trimmed by 9 bases and V by 6 bases; bases with no gene match: 9. The CDR3 region has the DNA TGTGCCAGCAGGCGACAGGGGGAAAAGATCATTCAGTACTTC. Translation gives CASRRQGEKIIQYF.

This clonotype was detected only a few times. The V and J genes are TRBV15 and TRBJ1-4; the match to TRBD1 covers 11 bases. The CDR3 is 15 residues long. Per germline, CDR1 LNHNV and CDR2 YYDKDF (reference sequence). J gave up 7 bases and V 5 bases, and 6 bases lay outside the gene matches. This chain's CDR3 is CATSPRTGGIEKLFF. CDR3 in DNA: TGTGCCACCAGCCCCCGGACAGGGGGCATTGAAAAACTGTTTTTT.